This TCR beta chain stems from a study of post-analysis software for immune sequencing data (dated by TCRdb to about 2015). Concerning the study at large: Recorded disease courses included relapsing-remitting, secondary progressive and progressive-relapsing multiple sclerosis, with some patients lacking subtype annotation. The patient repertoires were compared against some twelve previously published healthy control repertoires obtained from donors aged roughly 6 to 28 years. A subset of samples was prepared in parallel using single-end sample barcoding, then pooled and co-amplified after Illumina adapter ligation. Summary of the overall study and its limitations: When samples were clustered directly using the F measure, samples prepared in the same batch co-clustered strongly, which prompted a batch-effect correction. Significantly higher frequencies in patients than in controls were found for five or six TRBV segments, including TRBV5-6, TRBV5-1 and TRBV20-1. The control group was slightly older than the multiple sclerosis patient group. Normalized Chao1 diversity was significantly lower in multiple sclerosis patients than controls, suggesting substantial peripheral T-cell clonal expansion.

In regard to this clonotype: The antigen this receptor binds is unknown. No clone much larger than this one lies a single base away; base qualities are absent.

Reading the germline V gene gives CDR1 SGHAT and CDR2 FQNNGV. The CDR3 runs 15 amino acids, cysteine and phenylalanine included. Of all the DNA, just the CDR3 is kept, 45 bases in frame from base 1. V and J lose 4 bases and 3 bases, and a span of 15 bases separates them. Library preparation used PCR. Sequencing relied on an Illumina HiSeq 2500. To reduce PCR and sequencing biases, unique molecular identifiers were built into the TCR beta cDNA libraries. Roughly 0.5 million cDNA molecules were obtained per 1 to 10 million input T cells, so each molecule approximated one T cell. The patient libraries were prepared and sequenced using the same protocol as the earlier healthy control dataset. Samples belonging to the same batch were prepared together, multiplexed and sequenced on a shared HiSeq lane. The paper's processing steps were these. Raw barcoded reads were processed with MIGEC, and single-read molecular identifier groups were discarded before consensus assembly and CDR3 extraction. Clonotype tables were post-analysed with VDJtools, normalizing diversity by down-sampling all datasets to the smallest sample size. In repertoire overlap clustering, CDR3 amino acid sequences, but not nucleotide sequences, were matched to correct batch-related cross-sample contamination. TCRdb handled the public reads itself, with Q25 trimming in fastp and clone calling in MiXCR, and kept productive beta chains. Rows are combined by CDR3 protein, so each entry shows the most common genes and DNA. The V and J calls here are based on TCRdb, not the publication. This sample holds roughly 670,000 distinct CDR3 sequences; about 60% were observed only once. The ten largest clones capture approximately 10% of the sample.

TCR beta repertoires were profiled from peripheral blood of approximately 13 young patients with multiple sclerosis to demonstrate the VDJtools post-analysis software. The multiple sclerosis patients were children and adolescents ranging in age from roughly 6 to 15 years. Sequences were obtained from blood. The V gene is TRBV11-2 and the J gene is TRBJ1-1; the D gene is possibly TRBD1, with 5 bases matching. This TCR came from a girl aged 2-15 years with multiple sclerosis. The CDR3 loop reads CASSSMAAGDTEAFF. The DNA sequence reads TGTGCCAGCAGCTCCATGGCGGCGGGGGACACTGAAGCTTTCTTT.